This T cell receptor beta chain was sequenced during a study of blood T cell repertoires in COVID-19. Study background: From the United States, Italy and Spain came samples of acute and convalescent COVID-19. PBMCs, B-cell-depleted T cells, or T cells were the source of the cDNA or gDNA that made up the material.

In the study's own analysis: Estimation of nucleated cell counts relied on the amplification of reference gene primers. Using immunoSEQ multiplex PCR, the repertoire was profiled, and TCRdb retains in-frame clones only, with some absent. V, J and clone size were drawn from that table, and D and trimming were deduced from the DNA. Seen here are 30,000 to 40,000 clones, 90% to 95% observed once, and the top ten hold 0.92%. CDR1 SNHLY and CDR2 FYNNEI come from the germline V gene. CDR3 size: 14 residues. V gave up 6 bases and J gave up 7 bases, with 16 bases separating them. The sequencing sample was made of peripheral blood. This TCR derives from a male donor with active COVID-19. The chain employs TRBV2 and TRBJ1-5; D possibly corresponds to TRBD1 (5 bases). CDR3 sequence (DNA): TGTGCCAGCAGGGAAATACAGGTCGGCCAGCCCCAGCATTTT. Amino acid sequence: CASREIQVGQPQHF. Looking up the rest from reference TRBV2 and TRBJ1-5 gives the full variable domain: EPEVTQTPSHQVTQMGQEVILRCVPISNHLYFYWYRQILGQKVEFLVSFYNNEISEKSEIFDDQFSVERPDGSNFTLKIRSTKLEDSAMYFCASREIQVGQPQHFGDGTRLSIL.